These 19 T cell receptor beta chains were all obtained from the same sample, sequenced in a study of T cell responses to AZD1222 COVID-19 vaccine. Only in-frame clones appear in the TCRdb table, and some are missing; sequencing was by immunoSEQ multiplex PCR. The repertoire holds 120,000 or so clones, with about 90% as singletons. Sequenced material: peripheral blood, taken on day 0 of AZD1222 vaccination. Source of these receptors: an adult in good health.

The chain joins TRBV5-1 to TRBJ1-2, with D perhaps matching TRBD1 (5 bases). The germline CDR1 and CDR2 sequences are SGHRS and YFSETQ. V gave up 0 bases and J gave up 5 bases, with 11 bases separating them. The CDR3 is 14 residues long. CDR3 region: CASSLEGQVYGYTF. In DNA form, the CDR3 reads TGCGCCAGCAGCTTGGAGGGGCAGGTTTATGGCTACACCTTC.

The chain carries TRBV6-5 and TRBJ2-2; 7 nucleotides agree with TRBD1. The V gene's germline CDR1 is MNHEY and CDR2 SVGAGI. The V segment lost 4 bases and the J segment 1 base; nucleotides outside the gene matches: 6. The CDR3 contains 16 residues. CDR3 loop: CASSWTGLGNTGELFF. CDR3 DNA sequence: TGTGCCAGCAGTTGGACAGGTTTAGGGAACACCGGGGAGCTGTTTTTT.

The chain recombines TRBV28 with TRBJ1-3, with D unclear. Germline V CDR1 and CDR2: MDHEN, SYDVKM. CDR3 length: 14 amino acids. V was cut by 6 bases and J by 1 base, with 10 bases left in between. The CDR3 DNA sequence: TGTGCCAGCAGCTCATTGGGGTCTGGAAACACCATATATTTT. Amino acid sequence: CASSSLGSGNTIYF.

V usage is TRBV7-3 and J usage is TRBJ2-3; D is perhaps TRBD2 (6 bases). The germline gives CDR1 SGHTA, CDR2 FQGTGA. Trimming took off 4 bases at V and 4 bases at J, with 18 bases between the two ends. The CDR3 runs to 16 residues. CDR3 bases: TGTGCCAGCAGCTCTGGGCGGGGTCTCTTGGCAGATACGCAGTATTTT. The encoded protein is CASSSGRGLLADTQYF.

J is TRBJ1-3 and V is TRBV6-6; D not resolved. V was shortened by 4 bases and J by 0 bases, with 7 bases between the two germline ends. Germline V gene lookup returns CDR1 MNHNY and CDR2 SVGAGI (reference sequence). This CDR3 region has 14 residues. The CDR3 loop is CASSSRFSGNTIYF. The CDR3 DNA follows: TGTGCCAGCAGTTCGCGTTTCTCTGGAAACACCATATATTTT.

The chain is built from TRBV7-9 and TRBJ1-2, with D uncertain. Germline V lookup: CDR1 SEHNR, CDR2 FQNEAQ (reference sequence). Between the trimmed V and J ends, which lost 6 bases and 9 bases, there was a span of 17 bases. This CDR3 has 13 amino acids. The CDR3, as DNA: TGTGCCAGCAGGACGACATCAGTTTTGAGCTACACCTTC. Protein product: CASRTTSVLSYTF.

This chain links TRBV18 with TRBJ1-2; tentatively, D is TRBD1 (6 bases). This CDR3 spans 15 amino acids. Germline CDR1 is KGHSH and CDR2 is LQKENI. Trimming removed 3 bases from V and 6 bases from J, with 17 bases in between. The CDR3 reads CASSPREITGNGYTF. Here the CDR3 DNA reads TGTGCCAGCTCACCTCGGGAGATCACAGGGAATGGCTACACCTTC.

J is TRBJ1-4 and V is TRBV4-1, with 7 bases identical to TRBD1. The V and J ends lost 4 bases and 6 bases, in that order; junction bases with no gene match: 11. Germline V gene data show CDR1 as MGHRA and CDR2 as YSYEKL. The CDR3 is 16 residues long. As DNA, the CDR3 is TGCGCCAGCAGCCCATCCTACGGGACAGATGATGAAAAACTGTTTTTT. It is translated as CASSPSYGTDDEKLFF.

The rearrangement uses TRBV20-1 and TRBJ1-2; D ambiguous. Trimming removed 6 bases at V and 4 bases at J, with 9 bases between. Germline loops: CDR1 DFQATT, CDR2 SNEGSKA (reference sequence). This CDR3 comprises 11 residues. This CDR3 reads CSASSLYGYTF. The DNA of the CDR3 is TGCAGTGCATCGTCCCTCTATGGCTACACCTTC.

J is TRBJ1-6 and V is TRBV6-1; D gene uncertain. V was pared by 3 bases and J by 5 bases, with 5 bases between. This CDR3 has 13 amino acids. Germline V gives CDR1 MNHNS, CDR2 SASEGT. The CDR3 spells CASSDRDNSPLHF. In DNA, the CDR3 is TGTGCCAGCAGTGACAGAGATAATTCACCCCTCCACTTT.

The gene calls are TRBV9 and TRBJ2-5; D remains unclear. V dropped 3 bases and J dropped 6 bases, with 12 bases sitting between them. CDR1 is SGDLS, CDR2 YYNGEE, per germline. The length of the CDR3 is 13 residues. CDR3 in amino acids: CASSESPGKTQYF. The CDR3 DNA is TGTGCCAGCAGCGAATCCCCTGGGAAGACCCAGTACTTC.

This chain joins TRBV15 and TRBJ2-1; D gene uncertain. This CDR3 comprises 13 residues. Looked up from germline, CDR1 is LNHNV and CDR2 is YYDKDF (reference sequence). V shed 6 bases and J shed 9 bases, with 15 bases lying between them. CDR3 nucleotides: TGTGCCACCAGTAAAAAACATGTAGGTGAGCAGTTCTTC. It yields the protein CATSKKHVGEQFF.

The rearrangement uses TRBV3-1 (or the pseudogene TRBV3-2) and TRBJ1-2, with unresolved D. Germline V gene lookup returns CDR1 LGHDT and CDR2 YNNKEL (reference sequence). CDR3 length: 11 residues. V shed 1 base and J shed 8 bases, with 5 bases lying between them. The DNA of the CDR3 is TGTGCCAGCAGCCAAGGTTCGGGCTACACCTTC. It specifies CASSQGSGYTF.

This clone came up once. J is TRBJ2-1 and V is TRBV11-3; 13 bases fit TRBD2. J gave up 5 bases and V 4 bases, and 2 bases lay outside the gene matches. This CDR3 has 15 amino acids. CDR1 is SGHNT and CDR2 is YENEEA in the germline V gene. CDR3 DNA sequence: TGTGCCAGCAGCTCCGGACTAGCGGGGGACAATGAGCAGTTCTTC. It codes for CASSSGLAGDNEQFF.

Here the CDR3 DNA reads TGTGCCAGCAGCCAATCCATATGGGGGGTTGTCTCCTACAATGAGCAGTTCTTC. Translation: CASSQSIWGVVSYNEQFF. The V call is TRBV4-2, the J call TRBJ2-1, with a weak D call TRBD2 (6 bases). Germline V gene data show CDR1 as LGHNA and CDR2 as YNFKEQ. The V and J ends lost 2 bases and 0 bases respectively, with 17 bases between them. CDR3 length: 18 amino acids.

The rearrangement uses TRBV28 and TRBJ1-5, with D tentatively TRBD1 (5 bases). V lost 5 bases, J lost 5 bases, and 13 bases lay in between. The CDR3 covers 14 residues. Germline V gene sequence: CDR1 MDHEN, CDR2 SYDVKM. The CDR3 nucleotides read TGTGCCAGCAGTCCTGTTGACAGAGATCAGCCCCAGCATTTT. This encodes CASSPVDRDQPQHF.

The genes are TRBV27 and TRBJ1-2, with a possible D match to TRBD1 (5 bases). The germline V gene has CDR1 MNHEY and CDR2 SMNVEV (reference sequence). The CDR3 has 14 amino acids. Deletions cut 5 bases from V and 6 bases from J, with 16 bases between. Here the CDR3 reads CASSALQVENGYTF. CDR3 nucleotides: TGTGCCAGCAGTGCACTACAGGTGGAGAATGGCTACACCTTC.

The chain is built from TRBV10-3 and TRBJ1-5, with D perhaps matching TRBD1 (6 bases). This CDR3 is 14 amino acids long. V dropped 0 bases and J dropped 6 bases, with 9 bases sitting between them. Germline CDR1 and CDR2: ENHRY and SYGVKD. Here the CDR3 reads CAISESGAGQPQHF. The CDR3 DNA is TGTGCCATCAGTGAGTCGGGGGCAGGTCAGCCCCAGCATTTT.

V and J are TRBV7-9 and TRBJ2-3, with 9 nucleotides matching TRBD2. Trimming removed 5 bases from V and 2 bases from J; junction bases left unmatched: 14. This CDR3 spans 18 amino acids. Looked up from germline, CDR1 is SEHNR and CDR2 is FQNEAQ (reference sequence). The DNA of the CDR3 is TGTGCCAGCAGCCTGACCGGGACTAGCCGGGCCCCCACAGATACGCAGTATTTT. Protein sequence: CASSLTGTSRAPTDTQYF.